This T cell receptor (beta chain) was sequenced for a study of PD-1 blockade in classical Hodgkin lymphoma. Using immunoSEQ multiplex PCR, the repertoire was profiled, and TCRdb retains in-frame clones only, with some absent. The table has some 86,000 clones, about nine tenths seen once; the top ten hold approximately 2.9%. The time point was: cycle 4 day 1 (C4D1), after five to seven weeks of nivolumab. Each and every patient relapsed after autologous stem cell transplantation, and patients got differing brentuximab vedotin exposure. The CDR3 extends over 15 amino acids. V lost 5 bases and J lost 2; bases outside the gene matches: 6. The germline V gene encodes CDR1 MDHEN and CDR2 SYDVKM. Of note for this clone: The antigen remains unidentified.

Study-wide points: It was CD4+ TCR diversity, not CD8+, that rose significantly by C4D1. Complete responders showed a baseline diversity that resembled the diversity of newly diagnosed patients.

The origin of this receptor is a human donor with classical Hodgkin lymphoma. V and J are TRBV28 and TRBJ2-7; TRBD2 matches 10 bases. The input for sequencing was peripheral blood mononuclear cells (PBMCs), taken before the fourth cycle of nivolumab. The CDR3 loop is CASSSSSGGTYEQYF. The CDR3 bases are TGTGCCAGCAGTAGTAGTAGCGGGGGGACCTACGAGCAGTACTTC.